The rows below give T cell receptor beta chains drawn from one sample of a study of human T cells and chemical hapten exposure. MiXCR was run by TCRdb on the RACE reads, yielding one entry per CDR3 protein. The sample contains 270,000 or so distinct CDR3 sequences, approximately 8% of which appear only once. Sequenced material: whole blood, taken in connection with sensitization to the hapten diphenylcyclopropenone (DPC). The source of these receptors is a man between 18 and 29 years old with alopecia areata. Some clones in this sample may be carry-over from other donors' samples. Both conserved end residues are part of each CDR3. D genes are given only for firm matches. The listing skips clone size in some rows; elsewhere it reads once, few, many or a size class.

v_call,clone_size,d_call,j_call,cdr3_aa,cdr3_nt
TRBV28,-,-,TRBJ1-4,CASSYSTLEGEKLFF,TGTGCCAGCAGTTATAGTACCTTGGAGGGTGAAAAACTGTTTTTT
TRBV29-1,-,TRBD1,TRBJ2-7,CSARTGLEQYF,TGCAGCGCTCGGACAGGGTTGGAGCAGTACTTC
TRBV5-1,few,-,TRBJ2-3,CASSLAAGSDTDTQYF,TGCGCCAGCAGCTTGGCCGCCGGAAGCGACACAGATACGCAGTATTTT
TRBV7-9,-,-,TRBJ2-3,CASSLGVAEDTQYF,TGTGCCAGCAGCTTAGGAGTAGCGGAAGATACGCAGTATTTT
TRBV21-1,few,-,TRBJ2-7,CASSKIQEVTYEQYF,TGTGCCAGCAGCAAAATCCAGGAGGTAACCTACGAGCAGTACTTC
TRBV6-2/TRBV6-3,-,-,TRBJ1-1,CASSYSGLLSAEAFF,TGTGCCAGCAGTTACTCGGGACTGCTTAGCGCTGAAGCTTTCTTT
TRBV11-2,few,-,TRBJ1-4,CASSFWADPNEKLFF,TGTGCCAGCAGCTTCTGGGCAGACCCTAATGAAAAACTGTTTTTT
TRBV7-2,few,-,TRBJ2-7,CASSLAPREFRYEQYF,TGTGCCAGCAGCTTAGCCCCTCGAGAGTTCCGCTACGAGCAGTACTTC
TRBV18,-,TRBD1,TRBJ1-2,CASSEGTGLVYTF,TGTGCCAGCTCAGAAGGGACAGGCCTTGTCTACACCTTC
TRBV12-3/TRBV12-4,few,TRBD1,TRBJ2-1,CASIIGDRSNNEQFF,TGTGCCAGCATCATAGGGGACAGGTCTAACAATGAGCAGTTCTTC
TRBV12-3/TRBV12-4,few,-,TRBJ2-3,CASRNRGGTDTQYF,TGTGCCAGCAGAAACAGGGGAGGGACAGATACGCAGTATTTT
TRBV12-3/TRBV12-4,few,-,TRBJ1-4,CASSLVSGLAEKLFF,TGTGCCAGCAGTTTAGTAAGCGGCTTAGCTGAAAAACTGTTTTTT
TRBV24-1,many,-,TRBJ2-2,CATSDSRGHTGELFF,TGTGCCACCAGTGATTCCAGAGGGCACACCGGGGAGCTGTTTTTT
TRBV27,many,-,TRBJ2-2,CASTLGVNTGELFF,TGTGCCAGCACATTGGGGGTGAACACCGGGGAGCTGTTTTTT
TRBV10-3,-,-,TRBJ1-1,CAISVVQGGGTEAFF,TGTGCCATCAGTGTGGTCCAGGGAGGAGGCACTGAAGCTTTCTTT
TRBV12-3/TRBV12-4,-,TRBD1,TRBJ1-2,CASSRAQGYYGYTF,TGTGCCAGCAGTAGAGCACAGGGGTACTATGGCTACACCTTC
TRBV12-3/TRBV12-4,few,TRBD1,TRBJ2-1,CASSFRQGVGEQFF,TGTGCCAGCAGTTTTCGACAGGGGGTTGGTGAGCAGTTCTTC
TRBV12-3/TRBV12-4,few,TRBD1,TRBJ2-2,CAARRTGGSVELFF,TGTGCCGCGAGGCGAACAGGGGGGTCCGTGGAGCTGTTTTTT
TRBV12-3/TRBV12-4,-,TRBD2,TRBJ2-3,CASSFNPGLALTSTDTQYF,TGTGCCAGCAGTTTCAACCCTGGACTAGCGCTTACTAGCACAGATACGCAGTATTTT
TRBV5-5,few,TRBD1,TRBJ2-7,CASSLRQGFGTYEQYF,TGTGCCAGCAGCTTGCGACAGGGGTTCGGAACCTACGAGCAGTACTTC
TRBV7-9,-,TRBD1,TRBJ1-1,CASSSTGVRTEAFF,TGTGCCAGCAGCTCAACAGGGGTGCGGACTGAAGCTTTCTTT
TRBV2,few,TRBD1,TRBJ1-1,CASSAPGTGSTEAFF,TGTGCCAGCAGTGCTCCCGGGACAGGGTCCACTGAAGCTTTCTTT
TRBV12-3/TRBV12-4,-,TRBD2,TRBJ2-5,CASSRRTREETQYF,TGTGCCAGCAGTCGTCGGACTAGGGAAGAGACCCAGTACTTC
TRBV3-1,-,-,TRBJ1-6,CASSQVRSNSPLHF,TGTGCCAGCAGCCAGGTCCGGTCTAATTCACCCCTCCACTTT
TRBV7-9,-,-,TRBJ1-1,CASTPRAPRGVEAFF,TGTGCCAGCACCCCCCGGGCACCCCGGGGGGTTGAAGCTTTCTTT
TRBV28,many,-,TRBJ2-5,CASRRTGGEETQYF,TGTGCCAGCAGAAGAACAGGGGGGGAAGAGACCCAGTACTTC
TRBV5-5,few,-,TRBJ2-1,CASSLERAAPSLHEQFF,TGTGCCAGCAGCTTGGAGCGGGCGGCGCCATCGTTGCATGAGCAGTTCTTC
TRBV4-3,many,-,TRBJ1-1,CASSQVPGNTEAFF,TGCGCCAGCAGCCAAGTGCCGGGGAACACTGAAGCTTTCTTT
TRBV4-2,-,-,TRBJ1-1,CASSQDEGADTEAFF,TGTGCCAGCAGCCAAGATGAAGGGGCTGACACTGAAGCTTTCTTT
TRBV19,few,TRBD1,TRBJ2-7,CASSIGTGAYEQYF,TGTGCCAGTAGTATAGGGACAGGGGCTTACGAGCAGTACTTC
TRBV24-1,few,TRBD1,TRBJ2-1,CATSDTGQDNEQFF,TGTGCCACCAGTGATACTGGACAGGACAATGAGCAGTTCTTC
TRBV27,-,-,TRBJ1-5,CASSLKGTRNQPQHF,TGTGCCAGCAGTTTAAAGGGGACGCGCAATCAGCCCCAGCATTTT
TRBV27,few,-,TRBJ2-4,CASSRSDSSKNIQYF,TGTGCCAGCAGTCGGTCAGACAGCTCCAAAAACATTCAGTACTTC
TRBV12-3/TRBV12-4,-,-,TRBJ1-1,CASSFYFGRLNTEAFF,TGTGCCAGCAGTTTTTATTTTGGTCGGCTGAACACTGAAGCTTTCTTT
TRBV6-2/TRBV6-3,-,-,TRBJ1-6,CASIVPSLSSYNSPLHF,TGTGCCAGCATCGTACCGTCATTGAGCTCCTATAATTCACCCCTCCACTTT
TRBV12-3/TRBV12-4,-,TRBD1,TRBJ1-5,CASSARTGRSNQPQHF,TGTGCCAGCAGTGCCCGGACAGGGAGGAGCAATCAGCCCCAGCATTTT
TRBV7-2,-,-,TRBJ1-5,CASSLAGPGLQPQHF,TGTGCCAGCAGCTTAGCCGGGCCGGGACTTCAGCCCCAGCATTTT
TRBV5-1,-,-,TRBJ2-1,CASRTAPYNEQFF,TGCGCCAGCCGGACAGCGCCCTACAATGAGCAGTTCTTC
TRBV24-1,-,-,TRBJ2-3,CATSDGGSDTQYF,TGTGCCACCAGTGATGGGGGTTCAGATACGCAGTATTTT
TRBV10-3,-,-,TRBJ2-5,CAISDPAEGEQETQYF,TGTGCCATCAGTGACCCCGCCGAGGGAGAACAAGAGACCCAGTACTTC
TRBV6-5,-,-,TRBJ1-3,CASSYSNLRGTGNTIYF,TGTGCCAGCAGTTACTCGAACCTAAGGGGAACTGGAAACACCATATATTTT
TRBV7-2,few,-,TRBJ2-1,CASSLPGIEQFF,TGTGCCAGCAGCCTGCCTGGGATAGAGCAGTTCTTC
TRBV9,-,-,TRBJ1-1,CASSVVQNTEAFF,TGTGCCAGCAGCGTAGTCCAGAACACTGAAGCTTTCTTT
TRBV5-1,-,TRBD1,TRBJ1-5,CASSLGGTGLNGLQPQHF,TGCGCCAGCAGCTTGGGGGGGACAGGCCTAAACGGACTTCAGCCCCAGCATTTT
TRBV7-2,-,TRBD1,TRBJ1-4,CASSLDRTGPWGTNEKLFF,TGTGCCAGCAGCTTAGACCGGACAGGGCCATGGGGAACTAATGAAAAACTGTTTTTT
TRBV12-3/TRBV12-4,-,-,TRBJ1-1,CASSTLSAFF,TGTGCCAGCAGTACCTTATCGGCTTTCTTT
TRBV27,-,-,TRBJ1-3,CASSPLGSAGNTIYF,TGTGCCAGCAGTCCACTCGGCAGCGCAGGAAACACCATATATTTT
TRBV10-3,-,-,TRBJ1-1,CAISESIIGASEAFF,TGTGCCATCAGTGAGTCGATAATCGGGGCCTCTGAAGCTTTCTTT
TRBV28,many,-,TRBJ2-3,CASKEETDTQYF,TGTGCCAGCAAAGAGGAGACAGATACGCAGTATTTT
TRBV9,-,-,TRBJ1-6,CASSVEAGNSPLHF,TGTGCCAGCAGCGTAGAGGCAGGGAATTCACCCCTCCACTTT
TRBV12-3/TRBV12-4,few,-,TRBJ2-5,CASSFLGGRRAETQYF,TGTGCCAGCAGTTTCCTAGGGGGCAGGAGGGCAGAGACCCAGTACTTC